The subject of this entry is one T cell receptor beta chain. The CDR3 consists of 17 residues. Looked up from germline, CDR1 is SGHVS and CDR2 is FNYEAQ. Trimming removed 4 bases from V and 2 bases from J; junction bases left unmatched: 10. These data come from a study of blood T cell repertoires in COVID-19. Study overall: The analysed material was cDNA or gDNA that came from T cells, B-cell-depleted T cells, or PBMCs.

Per the original data handling: It was from reference gene primer amplification that nucleated cell counts were estimated. The method was immunoSEQ multiplex PCR; TCRdb's version includes in-frame clones alone and lacks a portion of them. That table supplies the V and J calls and clone size; D and trimming were determined from the DNA. The sample has 150,000 or so clones; about 79% are singletons. The sample consisted of peripheral blood. The origin of this receptor is a woman aged 80 or over with active or convalescent COVID-19. The chain is built from TRBV7-6 and TRBJ2-1, with 8 bases aligning to TRBD2. In nucleotides, the CDR3 is TGTGCCAGCAGCTCCCAGGGCCTAGCGGGCACCTACAATGAGCAGTTCTTC. Translated: CASSSQGLAGTYNEQFF.